Below, 29 T cell receptor beta chains from the same sample are listed, as sequenced in a study of T cell changes during pregnancy in multiple sclerosis. Sequenced by immunoSEQ multiplex PCR; TCRdb stores in-frame clones only, minus some. The sample contains 85,000 to 100,000 clones, approximately 92% of which appear only once. Sample: peripheral blood, taken in the first trimester of pregnancy. The receptors shown here come from a female donor with multiple sclerosis, enrolled in a pregnancy study.

The chain joins TRBV2 to TRBJ2-1; D is unclear. The germline CDR1 and CDR2 sequences are SNHLY and FYNNEI. V lost 6 bases and J lost 0, with 12 bases in between. This CDR3 spans 15 amino acids. This chain's CDR3 is CASRPSPSSYNEQFF. CDR3 coding DNA: TGTGCCAGCAGGCCAAGTCCTAGCTCCTACAATGAGCAGTTCTTC. The full variable domain, in which reference TRBV2 and TRBJ2-1 provide the parts outside the CDR3, is EPEVTQTPSHQVTQMGQEVILRCVPISNHLYFYWYRQILGQKVEFLVSFYNNEISEKSEIFDDQFSVERPDGSNFTLKIRSTKLEDSAMYFCASRPSPSSYNEQFFGPGTRLTVL.

The rearrangement joins TRBV7-2 to TRBJ2-1, with D tentatively TRBD2 (5 bases). V shed 5 bases and J shed 6 bases, with 17 bases lying between them. The CDR3 consists of 15 residues. In germline, CDR1 is SGHTA, CDR2 FQGNSA. CDR3 in amino acids: CASSRNEGPFNEQFF. Written as DNA, the CDR3 is TGTGCCAGCAGCCGAAACGAGGGTCCCTTCAATGAGCAGTTCTTC.

CDR3 region: CSVEDLYSNYGYTF. The DNA of the CDR3 is TGCAGCGTTGAAGATCTTTACAGTAACTATGGCTACACCTTC. The chain uses TRBV29-1 and TRBJ1-2, with D hard to call. Germline CDR1 reads SQVTM; CDR2 reads ANQGSEA. The germline V and J ends were trimmed by 0 bases and 1 base, with 9 bases remaining between them. The CDR3 is 14 residues long.

The chain carries TRBV5-1 and TRBJ2-7, with 7 bases lining up with TRBD1. The CDR3 sequence is 15 residues long. Germline V gives CDR1 SGHRS, CDR2 YFSETQ. J lost 8 bases, V lost 0 bases, and 11 bases had no gene match. The CDR3, as DNA: TGCGCCAGCAGCTTGGAAGTGACAGGGAATATGAAGCAGTACTTC. This translates into CASSLEVTGNMKQYF.

V usage is TRBV7-3 and J usage is TRBJ2-7, with 7 positions matching TRBD2. This CDR3 spans 14 amino acids. V lost 5 bases to trimming and J lost 1 base; unmatched junction nucleotides: 5. Germline V lookup: CDR1 SGHTA, CDR2 FQGTGA. The CDR3 DNA sequence: TGTGCCAGCAGCCCGGGGGGTGAGTCCTACGAGCAGTACTTC. As protein: CASSPGGESYEQYF.

The V call is TRBV15, the J call TRBJ2-7; no clear D gene. The V end lost 0 bases, the J end lost 5 bases, and 8 bases lay between the germline ends. This CDR3 is built from 13 residues. Germline CDR1 reads LNHNV; CDR2 reads YYDKDF (reference sequence). The CDR3 nucleotides read TGTGCCACCAGCAGAGATCTGAGCCACGAGCAGTACTTC. This gives the protein CATSRDLSHEQYF.

About this clone itself: Compared with germline, one end of the junction differs, possibly owing to a read error. At the DNA level, this CDR3 is encoded by other sequences in the same sample as well. The V and J genes are TRBV4-1 and TRBJ2-5; weak D call: TRBD2 (5 bases). Germline V gene lookup returns CDR1 MGHRA and CDR2 YSYEKL. The CDR3 extends over 13 amino acids. This chain's CDR3 is CASSQAVEETQYF. CDR3 nucleotides: TGTGCCAGCAGCCAAGCGGTGGAGGAGACCCAGTACTTC.

In this sample, this clone turned up once. V and J are TRBV20-1 and TRBJ2-7; maybe TRBD2 (6 bases). The CDR3 covers 10 residues. Germline lookup yields CDR1 DFQATT and CDR2 SNEGSKA (reference sequence). CDR3 in DNA: TGCAGCCCGCTAGCGAGCGAGCAGTACTTC. It codes for CSPLASEQYF.

The chain has TRBV13 and TRBJ1-2; possibly TRBD1 for D (6 bases). The V end was cut by 5 bases, the J end by 4 bases, with 20 bases between. Germline values: CDR1 PRHDT, CDR2 FYEKMQ (reference sequence). The CDR3 length is 16 residues. Here the CDR3 reads CASSRLTMTGGYGYTF. CDR3 coding DNA: TGTGCCAGCAGCCGACTTACCATGACAGGAGGCTATGGCTACACCTTC. The variable domain in full, with the rest retrieved from reference TRBV13 and TRBJ1-2, is AAGVIQSPRHLIKEKRETATLKCYPIPRHDTVYWYQQGPGQDPQFLISFYEKMQSDKGSIPDRFSAQQFSDYHSELNMSSLELGDSALYFCASSRLTMTGGYGYTFGSGTRLTVV.

The chain links TRBV5-1 to TRBJ1-1; a possible D gene is TRBD1 (6 bases). V lost 0 bases and J 1 base, leaving 7 bases between the germline ends. The CDR3 runs 14 residues. CDR1 SGHRS and CDR2 YFSETQ come from the germline V gene. The CDR3 sequence is CASSLGTANTEAFF. The CDR3 nucleotides are TGCGCCAGCAGCTTGGGGACAGCGAACACTGAAGCTTTCTTT.

The gene calls are TRBV5-1 and TRBJ2-3; D is perhaps TRBD2 (5 bases). The germline V and J ends were trimmed by 4 bases and 2 bases, with 11 bases remaining between them. This CDR3 is 14 amino acids long. Germline CDR1 reads SGHRS; CDR2 reads YFSETQ. The CDR3 is CASSPGLFTDTQYF. The CDR3 bases are TGCGCCAGCAGCCCCGGACTGTTCACAGATACGCAGTATTTT.

V gene TRBV30 combines with J gene TRBJ2-5; weak D call: TRBD1 (6 bases). Trimming took 1 base from V and 5 from J, leaving 14 bases between them. The germline gives CDR1 GTSNPN, CDR2 SVGIG (reference sequence). This CDR3 contains 14 residues. CDR3 DNA: TGTGCCTGGAGTGCAGGCAGGGGTTGGGAGACCCAGTACTTC. Its translation is CAWSAGRGWETQYF. Variable domain in full (rest from reference TRBV30 and TRBJ2-5): SQTIHQWPATLVQPVGSPLSLECTVEGTSNPNLYWYRQAAGRGLQLLFYSVGIGQISSEVPQNLSASRPQDRQFILSSKKLLLSDSGFYLCAWSAGRGWETQYFGPGTRLLVL.

The rearrangement joins TRBV2 to TRBJ2-3; D possibly corresponds to TRBD2 (5 bases). Germline V gene sequence: CDR1 SNHLY, CDR2 FYNNEI. Trimming stripped 4 bases from V and 0 bases from J, with 11 bases between. The CDR3 length is 15 residues. The CDR3 coding sequence is TGTGCCAGCAGTGGACTACAGCAAAGCACAGATACGCAGTATTTT. Amino acids: CASSGLQQSTDTQYF.

The chain has TRBV19 and TRBJ1-1; D remains ambiguous. Germline CDR1 is LNHDA and CDR2 is SQIVND (reference sequence). The CDR3 has 14 amino acids. V lost 6 bases and J 2 bases, leaving 13 bases between the germline ends. DNA of the CDR3: TGTGCCAGTAGCCCGGTTCTCTCTAACACTGAAGCTTTCTTT. This translates into CASSPVLSNTEAFF.

For the CDR3, the DNA is TGCGCCAGCAGCTTGGTGGTGGCTAGCGGGAGCTACGGCAATGAGCAGTTCTTC. Its translation: CASSLVVASGSYGNEQFF. The chain employs TRBV5-1 and TRBJ2-1; TRBD2 aligns across 10 bases. V shed 0 bases, J shed 6 bases, and the junction held 12 bases outside the gene matches. Germline CDR1 reads SGHRS; CDR2 reads YFSETQ. This CDR3 spans 18 amino acids. Complete variable domain (other parts from reference TRBV5-1 and TRBJ2-1): KAGVTQTPRYLIKTRGQQVTLSCSPISGHRSVSWYQQTPGQGLQFLFEYFSETQRNKGNFPGRFSGRQFSNSRSEMNVSTLELGDSALYLCASSLVVASGSYGNEQFFGPGTRLTVL.

This chain joins TRBV2 and TRBJ2-7; D unresolved. This CDR3 region has 13 residues. Trimming pared 2 bases from V and 6 bases from J, leaving 11 bases between. CDR1 is SNHLY and CDR2 is FYNNEI in the germline V gene. CDR3 in amino acids: CASSEMGHGEQYF. In DNA form, the CDR3 reads TGTGCCAGCAGTGAAATGGGCCACGGCGAGCAGTACTTC.

The rearrangement links TRBV6-4 to TRBJ2-1; 12 bases line up with TRBD2. V gave up 6 bases and J gave up 5 bases; unmatched junction bases: 17. The germline V gene encodes CDR1 MRHNA and CDR2 SNTAGT. The CDR3 totals 19 residues. CDR3 in amino acids: CASSPNNLAGGPSDNEQFF. The CDR3 coding sequence is TGTGCCAGCAGCCCCAACAACCTAGCGGGAGGGCCCTCGGACAATGAGCAGTTCTTC.

The chain employs TRBV19 and TRBJ2-7, with 9 bases that match TRBD1. The V gene's germline CDR1 is LNHDA and CDR2 SQIVND (reference sequence). V dropped 5 bases and J dropped 11; count of bases not matched to a gene: 10. CDR3 size: 13 residues. Written as DNA, the CDR3 is TGTGCCAGTAGTTCTGAAAACAGGGGGCCCGAGTACTTC. This gives the protein CASSSENRGPEYF.

The chain is built from TRBV11-2 and TRBJ2-1; 9 positions agree with TRBD2. The V segment lost 2 bases and the J segment 9 bases; nucleotides outside the gene matches: 8. From germline, CDR1 is SGHAT and CDR2 FQNNGV. The CDR3 consists of 15 residues. The chain's CDR3 is CASSLSVAGVSEQFF. In nucleotides, the CDR3 is TGTGCCAGCAGCTTAAGCGTAGCGGGAGTAAGTGAGCAGTTCTTC.

The J gene is TRBJ2-3, the V gene TRBV27, with a tentative D call TRBD2 (7 bases). Deletions cut 3 bases from V and 3 bases from J, with 13 bases between. CDR1 and CDR2 (germline): MNHEY, SMNVEV (reference sequence). The CDR3 consists of 15 residues. This CDR3 reads CASSFGGALTDTQYF. The CDR3 bases are TGTGCCAGCAGTTTTGGGGGGGCGCTGACAGATACGCAGTATTTT.

The rearrangement joins TRBV5-1 to TRBJ2-5; D remains ambiguous. Deletions cut 0 bases from V and 4 bases from J, with 7 bases between. The germline CDR1 and CDR2 sequences are SGHRS and YFSETQ. There are 13 residues in the CDR3. The CDR3 reads CASSLATGETQYF. The CDR3 coding sequence is TGCGCCAGCAGCTTGGCCACTGGAGAGACCCAGTACTTC.

The chain recombines TRBV4-2 with TRBJ2-5; a possible D gene is TRBD1 (6 bases). Trimming shortened V by 0 bases and J by 5 bases, and 16 bases separated the two germline ends. Per the germline V gene, CDR1 is LGHNA and CDR2 is YNFKEQ. The CDR3 spans 16 residues. The CDR3 region has the DNA TGTGCCAGCAGCCAAGACAACTTACAGGGACCGGAGACCCAGTACTTC. Translated: CASSQDNLQGPETQYF.

The CDR3 coding sequence is TGTGCCACCAGCAGCCAGATACCCACGCAGTATTTT. Translated, it gives CATSSQIPTQYF. V usage is TRBV15 and J usage is TRBJ2-3; D gene unclear. Per germline, CDR1 LNHNV and CDR2 YYDKDF (reference sequence). Trimming pared 3 bases from V and 9 bases from J, leaving 10 bases between. The CDR3 extends over 12 amino acids.

The genes are TRBV6-5 and TRBJ2-5; tentatively, D is TRBD1 (6 bases). Germline V lookup: CDR1 MNHEY, CDR2 SVGAGI. The CDR3 spans 14 residues. With 5 bases removed from V and 6 bases from J, the gap between germline ends came to 16 bases. The CDR3 region has the DNA TGTGCCAGCAGTGCTGATAGGGGGATAAAGACCCAGTACTTC. As protein: CASSADRGIKTQYF.

The V and J genes are TRBV27 and TRBJ1-3, with no clear D. The CDR3 runs 15 residues. V was pared by 2 bases and J by 2 bases, with 10 bases between. The germline V gene encodes CDR1 MNHEY and CDR2 SMNVEV (reference sequence). CDR3: CASSLNSGTGNTIYF. The CDR3 region has the DNA TGTGCCAGCAGTTTAAACTCCGGGACTGGAAACACCATATATTTT.

The gene calls are TRBV6-5 and TRBJ1-4; D gene uncertain. Between the trimmed V and J ends, which lost 0 bases and 14 bases, there was a span of 13 bases. Germline V CDR1 and CDR2: MNHEY, SVGAGI. The CDR3 covers 13 residues. CDR3 bases: TGTGCCAGCAGTTACTCGAGGGTCCAAAGGCTGTTTTTT. Translation gives CASSYSRVQRLFF.

This sequence joins TRBV5-1 and TRBJ2-5; 8 bases are shared with TRBD2. J was trimmed by 1 base and V by 5 bases; bases with no gene match: 7. There are 15 residues in the CDR3. CDR1 SGHRS and CDR2 YFSETQ come from the germline V gene. CDR3 bases: TGCGCCAGCAGATCCCCGGGACTAGGCCAAGAGACCCAGTACTTC. As protein: CASRSPGLGQETQYF. The whole variable domain, remainder taken from reference TRBV5-1 and TRBJ2-5, is KAGVTQTPRYLIKTRGQQVTLSCSPISGHRSVSWYQQTPGQGLQFLFEYFSETQRNKGNFPGRFSGRQFSNSRSEMNVSTLELGDSALYLCASRSPGLGQETQYFGPGTRLLVL.

The chain carries TRBV19 and TRBJ2-2; 11 bases align to TRBD2. The length of the CDR3 is 17 residues. V was pared by 3 bases and J by 1 base, with 4 bases of the junction left unmatched. Germline CDR1 and CDR2: LNHDA and SQIVND (reference sequence). Here the CDR3 reads CASSIIGTSGNTGELFF. The CDR3 DNA sequence: TGTGCCAGTAGTATTATCGGGACTAGCGGGAACACCGGGGAGCTGTTTTTT.

The chain links TRBV27 to TRBJ2-1; D is possibly TRBD2 (6 bases). This CDR3 contains 15 residues. The V and J ends lost 6 bases and 0 bases respectively, with 12 bases between them. Germline lookup yields CDR1 MNHEY and CDR2 SMNVEV (reference sequence). The CDR3 protein is CASSSGLSSYNEQFF. CDR3 coding DNA: TGTGCCAGCAGCTCGGGACTTAGCTCCTACAATGAGCAGTTCTTC.